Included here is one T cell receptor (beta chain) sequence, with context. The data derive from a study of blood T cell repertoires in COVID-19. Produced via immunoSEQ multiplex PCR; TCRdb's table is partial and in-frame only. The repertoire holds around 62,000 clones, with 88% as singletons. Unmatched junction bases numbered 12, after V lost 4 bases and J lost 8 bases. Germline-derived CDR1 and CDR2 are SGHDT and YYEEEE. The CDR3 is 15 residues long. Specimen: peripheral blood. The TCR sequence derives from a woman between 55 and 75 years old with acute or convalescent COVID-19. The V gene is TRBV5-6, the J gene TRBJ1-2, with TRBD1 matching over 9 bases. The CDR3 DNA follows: TGTGCCAGCAGCCGTTGGGGACAGGGCATTAGGGGCTACACCTTC. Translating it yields CASSRWGQGIRGYTF.